This T cell receptor (beta chain) originates from a study of T cells in Graves' hyperthyroidism and ophthalmopathy (dated 2019 in TCRdb). Regarding the research as a whole: Peripheral blood was sampled at the time of initial diagnosis, prior to any treatment. To identify distinguishing TCR V-J signatures, a discovery cohort of 90 to 100 patients was used, comprising 40 to 45 with Graves' ophthalmopathy and 55 to 65 with stable Graves' hyperthyroidism. Prospective prediction of ophthalmopathy was tested in an independent validation cohort consisting of fewer than 20 hyperthyroidism patients and 15 or so patients who later progressed to ophthalmopathy. The 100 discovery patients were randomly divided into training and test sets at a 7:3 ratio. In over five Graves' hyperthyroidism patients, the study also compared T-cell repertoires from thyroid tissue with T-cell repertoires from blood. After sampling, hyperthyroidism patients received methimazole starting at 30 mg daily, and ophthalmopathy patients received high-dose intravenous methylprednisolone. TCR Vbeta CDR3 sequencing of 120 to 150 peripheral blood samples (more than 40 ophthalmopathy, under 80 hyperthyroidism and around 17 progressor patients) is reported in the paper.

Including cysteine and phenylalanine, the CDR3 has 14 amino acids. The DNA shown is the 42-base CDR3, in frame from base 1. From a lookup of the germline V gene (reference sequence), CDR1 and CDR2 are DFQATT and SNEGSKA. V has 6 bases trimmed and J has 5 bases trimmed; junction bases matching no gene number 10. The TCR beta CDR3 regions were amplified from the RNA transcripts. A first-round RT-PCR of the TCR CDR3 used the HTBI primer set with the Qiagen OneStep RT-PCR kit. Libraries were constructed in a second round of multiplex PCR, after which size selection and purification were carried out. The libraries were sequenced on an Illumina HiSeq2000 using paired-end 100 bp reads. The paper's processing steps were these. SOAPnuke was used to process the raw data, throwing out any read that contained adapters or uncalled bases, had a mean Phred below 15, or lacked an exact constant-primer or identifier match. COPE v1.2.5 was used to merge high-quality paired reads, and clonotypes were defined as unique nucleotide sequences. MiTCR v1.1 was used to align clonotypes to the IMGT TRBV, TRBD and TRBJ reference segments. The analysis was restricted to V-J combinations with a frequency above 0.0001, which together covered 99.2% of the repertoires. A TCS score was defined as the ratio between F50 (clonal expansion) and ExV (chaos), using BLOSUM62-based TCRdist between CDR3 peptides within each V-J. Welch's t-statistics and random forest reduced some 510 V-J features to 10 to 15, which were used in a naive Bayes classifier (R e1071). In-frame beta chains were kept once TCRdb had trimmed the public reads at Q25 with fastp and called clones with MiXCR. Rows matching on CDR3 protein sequence are summarized as one entry with the most common DNA and genes. The V and J calls shown here were made by TCRdb, not taken from the authors' results. The sample table shows roughly 380,000 distinct CDR3 sequences, and about 15% are seen once. Jointly, the top ten make up 11% of the sample.

As concerns this clonotype: What this receptor recognizes is not known. Base qualities are not provided; no much larger clone lies one nucleotide away.

Overall results and qualifications from the work: A 13 V-J signature model separated ophthalmopathy from stable hyperthyroidism, with around 88% sensitivity and roughly 84% specificity in cross-validation and 80%/75% in testing. No statistical method was used to set the sample size in advance, and investigators knew the group allocation. In validation, progression to ophthalmopathy was predicted by the model with 70.59% sensitivity and 72.22% specificity, a median of 6.5 months before onset. Most expanded thyroid clonotypes (frequency above 0.001) were also detected in blood, suggesting blood repertoires may reflect thyroid immune responses.

Stable Graves' hyperthyroidism was defined as no progression to ophthalmopathy during 18 months of follow-up. The hyperthyroidism patients were between 18 and 65 years old and newly diagnosed, with a disease duration of less than 2 months. Exclusion was applied to patients with uncontrolled infections, other autoimmune diseases, pregnancy or lactation. Clinical symptoms, serum thyroxine and TRAb, thyroid ultrasound, and orbital computed tomography formed the basis for the diagnoses. PBMCs were isolated from about 9.2 ml of fresh peripheral blood by Ficoll-Paque density gradient centrifugation. Total RNA was extracted with Trizol reagent, and quality was checked on an Agilent 2100 Bioanalyzer.

The sequence is built from TRBV20-1 and TRBJ2-5, with 9 middle bases fitting TRBD2. The sequence was collected from a woman aged 55-69 years with Graves' hyperthyroidism. Sequenced sample: blood. The DNA sequence is given as TGCAGTGCGGGGGGACTAGCCGCCGGCGAGACCCAGTACTTC. It translates as CSAGGLAAGETQYF.